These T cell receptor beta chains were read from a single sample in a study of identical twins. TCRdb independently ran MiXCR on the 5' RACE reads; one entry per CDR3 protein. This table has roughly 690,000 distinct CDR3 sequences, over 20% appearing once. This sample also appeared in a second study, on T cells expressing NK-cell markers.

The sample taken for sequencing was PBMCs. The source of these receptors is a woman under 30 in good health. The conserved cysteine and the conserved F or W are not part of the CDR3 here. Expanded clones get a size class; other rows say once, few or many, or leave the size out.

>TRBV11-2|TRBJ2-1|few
ASSREQF
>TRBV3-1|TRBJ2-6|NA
ASKTSRVSGANVLT
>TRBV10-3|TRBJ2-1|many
AISGDLAGVGNEQF
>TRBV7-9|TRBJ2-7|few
ASSPYGTGASYEQY
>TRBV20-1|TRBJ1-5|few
SAGSAAVGPQH
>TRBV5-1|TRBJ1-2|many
ASSLEGGGYT
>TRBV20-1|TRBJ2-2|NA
SAKGAGELF
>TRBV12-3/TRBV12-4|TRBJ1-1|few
ASRPGQGEAF
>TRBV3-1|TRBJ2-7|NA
ASCQQTRTGGQSSYEQY
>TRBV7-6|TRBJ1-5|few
ASSSNVDPNSNQPQH
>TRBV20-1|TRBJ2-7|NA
SARDIGQGYEQY
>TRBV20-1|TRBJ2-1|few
SVQRAESSYNEQF
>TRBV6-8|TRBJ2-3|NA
ASSGRLAGLTDTQY
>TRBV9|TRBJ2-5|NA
ASSESQDTQY
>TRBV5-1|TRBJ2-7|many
ASSFPGQGVHEQY
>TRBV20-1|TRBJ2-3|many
SARIYGTSRSTDTQY
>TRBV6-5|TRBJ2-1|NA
ASSYLREGVSYNEQF
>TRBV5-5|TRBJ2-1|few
ASSLGGTSQLVYEQF
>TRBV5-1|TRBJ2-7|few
ASSLAQPPYEQY
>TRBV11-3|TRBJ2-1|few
ASSLDAMLQF
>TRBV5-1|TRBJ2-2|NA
ASSFGQPTGELF
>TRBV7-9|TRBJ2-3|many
ASSWDLAPSTDTQY